This passage covers 21 T cell receptor beta chains from one sample sequenced in a study of glioma-infiltrating T cells after dendritic cell vaccination. The time point was: after dendritic cell vaccination, including at tumor progression/relapse. Repertoires were generated with immunoSEQ multiplex PCR, while TCRdb's copy carries only in-frame clones and drops some. The sample shows tens of thousands of clones, roughly 80% of them seen only once. The sequencing used blood, collected after dendritic cell vaccination. The receptors here all came from a human donor with glioblastoma.

With regard to this clone: Other DNA sequences in this specimen translate into the identical CDR3. The chain recombines TRBV2 with TRBJ1-5; D may be TRBD1 (5 bases). CDR1 SNHLY and CDR2 FYNNEI come from the germline V gene. The V and J ends lost 3 bases and 7 bases respectively, with 7 bases between them. CDR3 length: 12 residues. The CDR3 sequence is CASSEGGQPQHF. CDR3 DNA sequence: TGTGCCAGCAGTGAGGGGGGGCAGCCCCAGCATTTT.

V and J are TRBV6-1 and TRBJ1-1; tentative D call: TRBD1 (6 bases). The V and J ends lost 3 bases and 0 bases respectively, with 8 bases between them. CDR3 length: 14 residues. CDR1 is MNHNS, CDR2 SASEGT, per germline. CDR3 in DNA: TGTGCCAGCAGTGAGACAGGCATGAACACTGAAGCTTTCTTT. This gives the protein CASSETGMNTEAFF.

The table lists this clone with a count of one. The genes are TRBV7-3 and TRBJ2-5; 9 bases agree with TRBD2. V gave up 1 base and J gave up 3 bases; unmatched junction bases: 3. Germline V gives CDR1 SGHTA, CDR2 FQGTGA. The CDR3 totals 15 residues. The DNA of the CDR3 is TGTGCCAGCAGCTTAAGCGGGGGGGATAAAGAGACCCAGTACTTC. Translated, it gives CASSLSGGDKETQYF.

V usage is TRBV19 and J usage is TRBJ2-1; no definite D call. The V gene's germline CDR1 is LNHDA and CDR2 SQIVND (reference sequence). Deletions cut 8 bases from V and 5 bases from J, with 19 bases between. The CDR3 totals 15 residues. For the CDR3, the DNA is TGTGCCAGTGCCCTTGGGCTCACACGGCACAATGAGCAGTTCTTC. This encodes CASALGLTRHNEQFF. The variable domain in full, completed from reference TRBV19 and TRBJ2-1, reads DGGITQSPKYLFRKEGQNVTLSCEQNLNHDAMYWYRQDPGQGLRLIYYSQIVNDFQKGDIAEGYSVSREKKESFPLTVTSAQKNPTAFYLCASALGLTRHNEQFFGPGTRLTVL.

The chain recombines TRBV19 with TRBJ1-1; 9 nucleotides align to TRBD1. Losses at the gene ends were 5 bases for V and 2 bases for J; bases not matched to a gene: 6. The CDR3 is 15 amino acids. CDR1 and CDR2 (germline): LNHDA, SQIVND (reference sequence). CDR3 in DNA: TGTGCCAGTAGTGCCCATACAGGGGGCAACACTGAAGCTTTCTTT. Translation: CASSAHTGGNTEAFF.

V gene TRBV2 combines with J gene TRBJ1-1, with D possibly matching TRBD1 (6 bases). CDR3 length: 13 residues. CDR1 SNHLY and CDR2 FYNNEI come from the germline V gene. Written as DNA, the CDR3 is TGTGCAAACAGGCGGGGGCGGAACACTGAAGCTTTCTTT. This translates into CANRRGRNTEAFF.

A remark on this clone: Germline and junction disagree at one end, which may indicate a read error. The J gene is TRBJ2-7, the V gene TRBV5-1, with D maybe TRBD1 (6 bases). Germline V CDR1 and CDR2: SGHRS, YFSETQ. This CDR3 has 16 amino acids. CDR3 nucleotides: TGCGCCAGCAGCCTAAATACAGGGATTCCTATCTACGAGCAGCACTTC. Its protein is CASSLNTGIPIYEQHF.

The rearrangement uses TRBV19 and TRBJ2-1, with TRBD2 identical over 8 bases. V lost 5 bases, J lost 8 bases, and 17 bases stayed unmatched. The CDR3 totals 17 residues. The germline CDR1 and CDR2 sequences are LNHDA and SQIVND (reference sequence). The CDR3 sequence is CASSQIRSGGLGDEQFF. The CDR3 nucleotides are TGTGCCAGTAGTCAAATCAGGAGCGGGGGCCTCGGGGATGAGCAGTTCTTC.

The V and J genes are TRBV19 and TRBJ1-5; 8 bases fit TRBD1. The CDR3 length is 15 residues. V dropped 8 bases and J dropped 10; count of bases not matched to a gene: 16. CDR1 is LNHDA and CDR2 is SQIVND in the germline V gene (reference sequence). The CDR3 DNA is TGTGCCAGTTCCTCTCCGACAGGGGTCGGGGAACCCCAGCATTTT. Translating gives CASSSPTGVGEPQHF.

The rearrangement links TRBV19 to TRBJ1-3; D remains ambiguous. This CDR3 is 15 amino acids long. CDR1 LNHDA and CDR2 SQIVND come from the germline V gene (reference sequence). Trimming removed 6 bases at V and 0 bases at J, with 12 bases between. The CDR3 is CASSILLSSGNTIYF. In DNA form, the CDR3 reads TGTGCCAGTAGCATCCTACTGAGCTCTGGAAACACCATATATTTT.

The chain is built from TRBV15 and TRBJ1-1, with 7 bases matching TRBD1. CDR1 is LNHNV, CDR2 YYDKDF, per germline (reference sequence). J gave up 0 bases and V 3 bases, and 16 bases lay outside the gene matches. This CDR3 spans 19 amino acids. As DNA, the CDR3 is TGTGCCACCAGCAGGTCACAGGGGCCCAGGACTCCTTTGAACACTGAAGCTTTCTTT. This sequence encodes CATSRSQGPRTPLNTEAFF.

The chain joins TRBV2 to TRBJ1-2, with D perhaps TRBD1 (5 bases). The germline gives CDR1 SNHLY, CDR2 FYNNEI. The CDR3 length is 18 residues. Trimming pared 6 bases from V and 0 bases from J, leaving 23 bases between. The CDR3: CASSAQEAGSLTNYGYTF. In DNA, the CDR3 is TGTGCCAGCAGCGCGCAAGAGGCAGGGTCTTTGACTAACTATGGCTACACCTTC. Variable domain in full (rest from reference TRBV2 and TRBJ1-2): EPEVTQTPSHQVTQMGQEVILRCVPISNHLYFYWYRQILGQKVEFLVSFYNNEISEKSEIFDDQFSVERPDGSNFTLKIRSTKLEDSAMYFCASSAQEAGSLTNYGYTFGSGTRLTVV.

The rearrangement links TRBV19 to TRBJ2-1; D may be TRBD2 (6 bases). The germline V and J ends were trimmed by 3 bases and 0 bases, with 9 bases remaining between them. The CDR3 consists of 15 residues. Germline V gene data show CDR1 as LNHDA and CDR2 as SQIVND (reference sequence). In DNA form, the CDR3 reads TGTGCCAGTAGTATGGCCGGGGGCTCCTACAATGAGCAGTTCTTC. It encodes CASSMAGGSYNEQFF. The whole variable domain, filled in from reference TRBV19 and TRBJ2-1, reads DGGITQSPKYLFRKEGQNVTLSCEQNLNHDAMYWYRQDPGQGLRLIYYSQIVNDFQKGDIAEGYSVSREKKESFPLTVTSAQKNPTAFYLCASSMAGGSYNEQFFGPGTRLTVL.

This chain links TRBV19 with TRBJ2-7, with 8 bases aligning to TRBD2. The ends lost 5 bases at V and 5 bases at J; junction bases unmatched: 8. Germline assignment: CDR1 LNHDA and CDR2 SQIVND (reference sequence). This CDR3 is 14 amino acids long. The CDR3 nucleotides read TGTGCCAGTAGTGGCTTGGGACTAGAGAACGAGCAGTACTTC. Translation gives CASSGLGLENEQYF.

This chain joins TRBV5-1 and TRBJ1-4; D perhaps matches TRBD1 (5 bases). CDR1 and CDR2 from the germline V gene are SGHRS and YFSETQ. The V and J ends lost 2 bases and 4 bases respectively, with 12 bases between them. There are 15 residues in the CDR3. The CDR3 sequence: CASSLQPGDNEKLFF. CDR3 sequence (DNA): TGCGCCAGCAGCTTACAACCGGGGGATAATGAAAAACTGTTTTTT.

V usage is TRBV5-1 and J usage is TRBJ2-7; TRBD1 matches 10 bases. The CDR3 consists of 14 residues. Germline V gene sequence: CDR1 SGHRS, CDR2 YFSETQ. Trimming removed 3 bases from V and 4 bases from J; junction bases left unmatched: 4. CDR3 nucleotide sequence: TGCGCCAGCAGCTGGGACAGGGGTGAATACGAGCAGTACTTC. It is translated as CASSWDRGEYEQYF.

V usage is TRBV9 and J usage is TRBJ1-1; 10 nucleotides agree with TRBD1. Losses at the gene ends were 0 bases for V and 2 bases for J; bases not matched to a gene: 16. Germline V gives CDR1 SGDLS, CDR2 YYNGEE. The CDR3 spans 20 residues. The CDR3 loop is CASSVVVVGDRGPSNTEAFF. DNA of the CDR3: TGTGCCAGCAGCGTAGTAGTTGTTGGTGACAGGGGGCCAAGCAACACTGAAGCTTTCTTT.

J is TRBJ1-2 and V is TRBV9; tentatively, D is TRBD1 (6 bases). Germline V gene sequence: CDR1 SGDLS, CDR2 YYNGEE. Trimming shortened V by 4 bases and J by 6 bases, and 16 bases separated the two germline ends. The CDR3 sequence is 14 residues long. Here the CDR3 reads CASSFTTGVNGYTF. CDR3 sequence (DNA): TGTGCCAGCAGCTTCACGACAGGTGTAAATGGCTACACCTTC.

V usage is TRBV30 and J usage is TRBJ2-7; no clear D gene. The ends were cut back, 8 bases at V and 6 bases at J, with 23 bases in the middle. Germline CDR1 and CDR2: GTSNPN and SVGIG (reference sequence). The CDR3 totals 14 residues. CDR3 in amino acids: CALLVNGLVGEQYF. The CDR3, as DNA: TGTGCCCTTCTAGTGAATGGTCTCGTCGGCGAGCAGTACTTC.

The rearrangement joins TRBV5-4 to TRBJ1-2; perhaps TRBD1 as D (6 bases). CDR1 and CDR2 (germline): SGHNT, YYREEE (reference sequence). V was clipped by 4 bases and J by 2 bases, with 9 bases between them. This CDR3 is built from 13 residues. The CDR3, as DNA: TGTGCCAGCAGCCCAACAGGGAACTATGGCTACACCTTC. Its translation: CASSPTGNYGYTF.

The chain joins TRBV7-2 to TRBJ2-1; a possible D gene is TRBD1 (6 bases). Trimming shortened V by 5 bases and J by 0 bases, and 11 bases separated the two germline ends. Germline loops: CDR1 SGHTA, CDR2 FQGNSA. The length of the CDR3 is 15 residues. DNA of the CDR3: TGTGCCAGCAGCGAACAGGGACCCTCCTACAATGAGCAGTTCTTC. Amino acids: CASSEQGPSYNEQFF.